These T cell receptor beta chains were read from a single sample in a study of post-analysis software for immune sequencing data. TCRdb independently ran MiXCR on the PCR reads; one entry per CDR3 protein. The data contain about 460,000 distinct CDR3 sequences, under 55% of them singletons. Sequencing was carried out using blood. The receptor source for this set is a girl aged 5-17 years with multiple sclerosis. Both conserved end residues are part of each CDR3. The D gene is left open where the match is weak. Clone size is given for some rows only: seen once, a few or many times, or a class if the clone is expanded.

cdr3_nt	cdr3_aa	v_call	j_call	clone_size	d_call
TGCAGCGTTGCCCGGGAGGAGGAGACCCAGTACTTC	CSVAREEETQYF	TRBV29-1	TRBJ2-5	.	TRBD2
TGTGCCAGCAGCGTGGGAGGGATGGCTAGCTCCTACGAGCAGTACTTC	CASSVGGMASSYEQYF	TRBV9	TRBJ2-7	.	TRBD2
TGCAGCGTCTCGGGACAGAGCAATCAGCCCCAGCATTTT	CSVSGQSNQPQHF	TRBV29-1	TRBJ1-5	.	TRBD1
TGTGCCAGCAGCACGGGACTAGCGGACACAGATACGCAGTATTTT	CASSTGLADTDTQYF	TRBV5-4	TRBJ2-3	few	TRBD2
TGTGCCGGCAGTTTAGCCTGGAGCTACGAGCAGTACTTC	CAGSLAWSYEQYF	TRBV12-3/TRBV12-4	TRBJ2-7	.	.
TGTGCCAGCAGTTACTCTCCAGAGGGTTACACTGAAGCTTTCTTT	CASSYSPEGYTEAFF	TRBV6-6	TRBJ1-1	.	.
TGTGCCAGCACGGGGTCGGTTGCAACTAATGAAGAACTGTTTTTT	CASTGSVATNEELFF	TRBV28	TRBJ1-4	.	.
TGTGCCAGCAGTTACTCGATGACTAGCGGGTTCACCGGGGAGCTGTTTTTT	CASSYSMTSGFTGELFF	TRBV6-6	TRBJ2-2	.	TRBD2
TGCAGCGTGAACCACAATGAGCAGTTCTTC	CSVNHNEQFF	TRBV29-1	TRBJ2-1	.	.
TGTGCCAGCTCACCACCGGACAGGGAGTCCTACGAGCAGTACTTC	CASSPPDRESYEQYF	TRBV18	TRBJ2-7	.	TRBD1
TGCAGCGTCGCGGGGGCTAGCGCGCAAGAGACCCAGTACTTC	CSVAGASAQETQYF	TRBV29-1	TRBJ2-5	.	.
TGTGCCAGCAGCCAAGTGGGGGGCAGCTACTCTGGGGCCAACGTCCTGACTTTC	CASSQVGGSYSGANVLTF	TRBV14	TRBJ2-6	.	.
TGTGCCTGGGAAACCGGGACGGAATCCTACGAGCAGTACTTC	CAWETGTESYEQYF	TRBV30	TRBJ2-7	.	.
TGTGCCACCAGCAGAGTGGGGAACTACAATGAGCAGTTCTTC	CATSRVGNYNEQFF	TRBV15	TRBJ2-1	.	.
TGTGCCAGCAGCAAATGGGGACAGTGGAATGAGCAGTTCTTC	CASSKWGQWNEQFF	TRBV21-1	TRBJ2-1	.	.
TGTGCCAGCAGTATTGGGACAGGGCAAGAGACCCAGTACTTC	CASSIGTGQETQYF	TRBV27	TRBJ2-5	few	TRBD1
TGCGCCAGCACCGGTCTCCTTTTAGCGGGCCGACTCTACAATGAGCAGTTCTTC	CASTGLLLAGRLYNEQFF	TRBV4-1	TRBJ2-1	few	TRBD2
TGTGCCAGCAGGACAGGGGAGGTTTCACCCCTCCACTTT	CASRTGEVSPLHF	TRBV6-5	TRBJ1-6	.	TRBD1
TGTGCCAGCAGTGCCTTAGCGGGAGGCATCATTCAGTACTTC	CASSALAGGIIQYF	TRBV27	TRBJ2-4	few	TRBD2
TGTGCCAGCAGCACCGACAGGGACTCTGGGGCCAACGTCCTGACTTTC	CASSTDRDSGANVLTF	TRBV7-9	TRBJ2-6	.	TRBD1
TGTGCCAGCAGCTCTAGCGCTAGCAACGAGCAGTACTTC	CASSSSASNEQYF	TRBV7-9	TRBJ2-7	.	.
TGTGCCAGCAGCAAGGGACCCGCCCACGAGCAGTACTTC	CASSKGPAHEQYF	TRBV7-2	TRBJ2-7	.	.
TGTGCCAGTAGTATCGGCAGGGATCAGCCCCAGCATTTT	CASSIGRDQPQHF	TRBV19	TRBJ1-5	.	.
TGCGCCAGCAGCTACAGGGCTAACAATTTGAACACTGAAGCTTTCTTT	CASSYRANNLNTEAFF	TRBV5-1	TRBJ1-1	.	.
TGCAGCGGCAAATTGGGGACGGGCGATCTACTGGATGAGCAGTTCTTC	CSGKLGTGDLLDEQFF	TRBV29-1	TRBJ2-1	few	.
TGCGCCAGCAGCTATGACGGACAGCCGAACACTGAAGCTTTCTTT	CASSYDGQPNTEAFF	TRBV5-1	TRBJ1-1	.	.
TGCGCCAGCAGCTTGCTGGGACAGGGGGGAAACATTCAGTACTTC	CASSLLGQGGNIQYF	TRBV5-1	TRBJ2-4	few	TRBD1
TGCAGTGCTAGTCGGGAGGGCCACGGTGAGCAGTTCTTC	CSASREGHGEQFF	TRBV20-1	TRBJ2-1	.	TRBD2
TGCAGTGCTAGAGTGGGTGGGCCCGACAATGAGCAGTTCTTC	CSARVGGPDNEQFF	TRBV20-1	TRBJ2-1	few	.
TGCAGTGCTAGAACTGGACAGGCGACTAGCTACGAGCAGTACTTC	CSARTGQATSYEQYF	TRBV20-1	TRBJ2-7	.	.
TGCAGCGTTGAAGGGTTGAGAGGGGAAGAGACCCAGTACTTC	CSVEGLRGEETQYF	TRBV29-1	TRBJ2-5	few	.
TGCAGCGTTGCGGAGGGGTGGGGCACAGATACGCAGTATTTT	CSVAEGWGTDTQYF	TRBV29-1	TRBJ2-3	few	.
TGTGCCAACAGCTTTACACGGGACAGGGGACCCATCGAGCAGTACTTC	CANSFTRDRGPIEQYF	TRBV7-8	TRBJ2-7	.	TRBD1
TGTGCCAGCAGTTTAGCGGGAGTTCCTGATACGCAGTATTTT	CASSLAGVPDTQYF	TRBV12-3/TRBV12-4	TRBJ2-3	many	.
TGTGCCAGCAGCCTCTTTCCGACTAGCGGGAGGGCAAATTACAATGAGCAGTTCTTC	CASSLFPTSGRANYNEQFF	TRBV11-2	TRBJ2-1	.	TRBD2
TGCAGTGCTAGAGGGGAGGCGGGAGTCACCTACGAGCAGTACTTC	CSARGEAGVTYEQYF	TRBV20-1	TRBJ2-7	.	TRBD2
TGTGCCAGCAGCCCCCAGGGAGGAGAAAAACTGTTTTTT	CASSPQGGEKLFF	TRBV12-3/TRBV12-4	TRBJ1-4	.	.
TGTGCCAGCAGGACCGACGACGGTGGAGCTTTCTTT	CASRTDDGGAFF	TRBV27	TRBJ1-1	.	.
TGTGCCAGCAGCCTCGGGTGGCTGCAGCCCAATCAGCCCCAGCATTTT	CASSLGWLQPNQPQHF	TRBV7-8	TRBJ1-5	.	.
TGCGCCAACAGCCCTCGGGGAGGGTCGGGATTAGTCTCCTACGAGCAGTACTTC	CANSPRGGSGLVSYEQYF	TRBV5-1	TRBJ2-7	.	TRBD2
TGTGCCAGCAGTTTAAGAGAGCAAGAGACCCAGTACTTC	CASSLREQETQYF	TRBV12-3/TRBV12-4	TRBJ2-5	few	.
TGCGCCAGCATGTCCGGACTCCAGCAGTTCTTC	CASMSGLQQFF	TRBV5-1	TRBJ2-1	few	.
TGTGCCAGCAGTAGAACCGGGACGGCGGCTGGCTACACCTTC	CASSRTGTAAGYTF	TRBV6-6	TRBJ1-2	.	.
TGTGCCAGCGGACCGCGTAGCGGGAGTTCGGAGACCCAGTACTTC	CASGPRSGSSETQYF	TRBV2	TRBJ2-5	few	TRBD2
TGTGCCAGCAGTTTTCACAGTACGTCCTATGGCTACACCTTC	CASSFHSTSYGYTF	TRBV12-3/TRBV12-4	TRBJ1-2	few	.